A single sample gave rise to the 27 T cell receptor beta chains below, sequenced in a study of T cell responses to AZD1222 COVID-19 vaccine. Some clones are missing from TCRdb's copy, which holds only in-frame ones; the method was immunoSEQ multiplex PCR. The sample has 150,000 to 200,000 clones, less than 95% seen once; the top ten hold approximately 5.9%. The sample was peripheral blood, taken 28 days after the second AZD1222 dose. All receptors derive from an adult who received the AZD1222 COVID-19 vaccine.

CDR3 amino acids: CASPSVSGEGVPYEQYF. The CDR3 DNA follows: TGTGCCAGCCCCTCCGTATCTGGGGAAGGGGTTCCCTACGAGCAGTACTTC. The chain combines TRBV7-3 with TRBJ2-7; the D gene is possibly TRBD1 (5 bases). Germline CDR1 and CDR2: SGHTA and FQGTGA. The germline V and J ends were trimmed by 8 bases and 2 bases, with 25 bases remaining between them. The CDR3 extends over 17 amino acids.

The V call is TRBV19, the J call TRBJ1-2; D gene uncertain. CDR1 is LNHDA and CDR2 is SQIVND in the germline V gene (reference sequence). Between the trimmed V and J ends, which lost 4 bases and 4 bases, there was a span of 16 bases. CDR3 size: 15 residues. The CDR3 protein is CASSNSRGGSYGYTF. The CDR3 DNA sequence: TGTGCCAGTAGTAACTCCCGGGGAGGGAGCTATGGCTACACCTTC.

The chain links TRBV6-5 to TRBJ2-3, with 8 bases that match TRBD2. This CDR3 region has 15 residues. After removal of 5 bases from V and 6 bases from J, the junction contained 10 bases not matched to a gene. Germline CDR1 reads MNHEY; CDR2 reads SVGAGI. The CDR3 nucleotides read TGTGCCAGCAGTAGACTAGCGACGGATATGGATACGCAGTATTTT. Amino acid sequence: CASSRLATDMDTQYF.

This chain joins TRBV28 and TRBJ1-2, with a possible D match to TRBD1 (6 bases). Germline V lookup: CDR1 MDHEN, CDR2 SYDVKM. This CDR3 has 13 amino acids. Trimming left V 5 bases short and J 2 bases short, with 9 bases between. This chain's CDR3 is CASSPGQNYGYTF. CDR3 coding DNA: TGTGCCAGCAGTCCTGGACAGAACTATGGCTACACCTTC.

A few counts support this clone. The rearrangement links TRBV19 to TRBJ2-2; possibly TRBD1 or TRBD2 for D (6 bases each). The CDR3 is made up of 14 amino acids. Per germline, CDR1 LNHDA and CDR2 SQIVND (reference sequence). The V end was cut by 5 bases, the J end by 5 bases, with 12 bases between. The CDR3 sequence is CASSFTGRTGELFF. The CDR3 DNA reads TGTGCCAGTAGTTTCACAGGGAGGACCGGGGAGCTGTTTTTT.

With regard to this clone: Compared with germline, one end of the junction differs, possibly owing to a read error. V gene TRBV28 combines with J gene TRBJ2-7, with D perhaps assigned TRBD1 or TRBD2 (5 bases each). This CDR3 region has 13 residues. The V gene's germline CDR1 is MDHEN and CDR2 SYDVKM. Written as DNA, the CDR3 is TGTGCCAGCAGTTTGAGGGGCAGGCCAACCACCACCTTC. Translation: CASSLRGRPTTTF.

This sequence joins TRBV7-2 and TRBJ2-5; 8 bases are a match to TRBD2. The CDR3 spans 14 residues. The ends lost 3 bases at V and 5 bases at J; junction bases unmatched: 5. In germline, CDR1 is SGHTA, CDR2 FQGNSA. CDR3 in amino acids: CASSFSGSRETQYF. In DNA, the CDR3 is TGTGCCAGCAGCTTCAGCGGGAGTCGGGAGACCCAGTACTTC.

This chain's CDR3 is CASSQVGQTNSPLHF. CDR3 nucleotides: TGTGCCAGCAGCCAGGTGGGGCAGACTAATTCACCCCTCCACTTT. The gene calls are TRBV6-5 and TRBJ1-6; D might be TRBD1 (5 bases). Germline V CDR1 and CDR2: MNHEY, SVGAGI. The CDR3 sequence is 15 residues long. Trimming stripped 6 bases from V and 6 bases from J, with 15 bases between.

This chain uses TRBV5-4 with TRBJ2-1; D possibly corresponds to TRBD1 (5 bases). The CDR3 length is 15 residues. Germline values: CDR1 SGHNT, CDR2 YYREEE (reference sequence). Trimming removed 4 bases at V and 0 bases at J, with 11 bases between. This CDR3 reads CASSADMSSYNEQFF. In DNA, the CDR3 is TGTGCCAGCAGCGCGGACATGAGCTCCTACAATGAGCAGTTCTTC.

This rearrangement joins TRBV12-5 to TRBJ1-1; no definite D call. V was shortened by 1 base and J by 2 bases, with 8 bases between the two germline ends. Germline CDR1 reads LGHNT; CDR2 reads FRNRAP. This CDR3 has 14 residues. The CDR3 DNA reads as TGTGCTAGTGGTTTGGCCGGCCCCAACACTGAAGCTTTCTTT. Translated: CASGLAGPNTEAFF.

This clone showed up just once. V and J are TRBV30 and TRBJ2-1; TRBD2 matches at 10 bases. The germline CDR1 and CDR2 sequences are GTSNPN and SVGIG (reference sequence). V lost 4 bases and J lost 5; bases outside the gene matches: 2. This CDR3 is built from 13 residues. CDR3 sequence (DNA): TGTGCCTGGACTAGCGGGGGAGACAATGAGCAGTTCTTC. Its protein product is CAWTSGGDNEQFF.

The J gene is TRBJ1-2, the V gene TRBV19; perhaps TRBD1 as D (5 bases). CDR1 is LNHDA and CDR2 is SQIVND in the germline V gene (reference sequence). This CDR3 has 13 residues. The germline V and J ends were trimmed by 5 bases and 8 bases, with 15 bases remaining between them. This CDR3 reads CASSVGGEGGYTF. The CDR3 DNA reads as TGTGCCAGTAGTGTCGGAGGGGAAGGAGGCTACACCTTC.

The chain employs TRBV14 and TRBJ1-1; D is perhaps TRBD1 (5 bases). V lost 2 bases and J lost 11, with 21 bases in between. The V gene's germline CDR1 is SGHDN and CDR2 FVKESK. The CDR3 runs 15 residues. Here the CDR3 reads CASSQPYAGRIEAFF. As DNA, the CDR3 is TGTGCCAGCAGCCAACCTTACGCAGGGAGAATCGAGGCTTTCTTT.

The chain carries TRBV7-9 and TRBJ1-5; D remains unclear. V was clipped by 1 base and J by 3 bases, with 4 bases between them. The germline gives CDR1 SEHNR, CDR2 FQNEAQ (reference sequence). This CDR3 has 13 residues. CDR3 region: CASSLDPNQPQHF. Here the CDR3 DNA reads TGTGCCAGCAGCTTAGACCCCAATCAGCCCCAGCATTTT.

This chain links TRBV29-1 with TRBJ1-1; TRBD1 matches at 11 bases. CDR3 length: 15 amino acids. Germline trimming cut 5 bases from V and 4 bases from J; bases unmatched to any gene: 9. Germline V lookup: CDR1 SQVTM, CDR2 ANQGSEA. As DNA, the CDR3 is TGCAGCGTTAGAGCTACCGGGACAGGGGGCACTGAAGCTTTCTTT. The encoded protein is CSVRATGTGGTEAFF. Drawing the rest from reference TRBV29-1 and TRBJ1-1, the complete variable domain is SAVISQKPSRDICQRGTSLTIQCQVDSQVTMMFWYRQQPGQSLTLIATANQGSEATYESGFVIDKFPISRPNLTFSTLTVSNMSPEDSSIYLCSVRATGTGGTEAFFGQGTRLTVV.

The genes are TRBV29-1 and TRBJ2-1, with D uncertain. The CDR3 runs to 13 residues. V was pared by 4 bases and J by 1 base, with 8 bases between. Per the germline V gene, CDR1 is SQVTM and CDR2 is ANQGSEA. CDR3 DNA: TGCAGCGTTGGCGTGGGTTCCTACAATGAGCAGTTCTTC. Translation gives CSVGVGSYNEQFF.

The V call is TRBV7-9, the J call TRBJ1-5, with 8 positions matching TRBD1. CDR3 size: 16 residues. After removal of 0 bases from V and 6 bases from J, the junction contained 7 bases not matched to a gene. In germline, CDR1 is SEHNR, CDR2 FQNEAQ (reference sequence). In DNA form, the CDR3 reads TGTGCCAGCAGCTTAGCCTCGGGACAGGACGGTCAGCCCCAGCATTTT. This sequence encodes CASSLASGQDGQPQHF.

This chain uses TRBV7-3 with TRBJ1-1; D gene uncertain. Germline CDR1 and CDR2: SGHTA and FQGTGA. Trimming cost V 5 bases and J 0 bases, with 10 bases left between them. The CDR3 runs to 14 residues. The CDR3 nucleotides read TGTGCCAGCAGCCAAGCAGGAATGAACACTGAAGCTTTCTTT. Its protein product is CASSQAGMNTEAFF.

To note about this clone: Other DNA sequences in this sample translate to the same CDR3. J is TRBJ2-3 and V is TRBV5-1; D is ambiguous. Germline V gene lookup returns CDR1 SGHRS and CDR2 YFSETQ. Trimming pared 0 bases from V and 3 bases from J, leaving 5 bases between. CDR3 length: 13 residues. CDR3 protein: CASSLAGTDTQYF. CDR3 bases: TGCGCCAGCAGCTTGGCCGGTACAGATACGCAGTATTTT.

This rearrangement joins TRBV3-1 (or the pseudogene TRBV3-2) to TRBJ2-1; 10 nucleotides agree with TRBD2. CDR3 size: 16 residues. Germline V gives CDR1 LGHDT, CDR2 YNNKEL (reference sequence). Trimming removed 0 bases from V and 8 bases from J; junction bases left unmatched: 7. Here the CDR3 DNA reads TGTGCCAGCAGCCAAGATTACCAGCGGGGGGGCGATGAGCAGTTCTTC. Protein sequence: CASSQDYQRGGDEQFF.

This chain links TRBV6-6 with TRBJ2-1; D possibly corresponds to TRBD2 (5 bases). Germline CDR1 is MNHNY and CDR2 is SVGAGI (reference sequence). This CDR3 has 16 residues. Trimming pared 4 bases from V and 6 bases from J, leaving 19 bases between. CDR3 nucleotide sequence: TGTGCCAGCAGTTCCCAGACCCGGCCGGGGTCCAATGAGCAGTTCTTC. It translates to CASSSQTRPGSNEQFF.

The chain joins TRBV10-3 to TRBJ2-1; D call uncertain. Trimming took 2 bases from V and 5 from J, leaving 4 bases between them. The CDR3 length is 12 residues. Looked up from germline, CDR1 is ENHRY and CDR2 is SYGVKD. For the CDR3, the DNA is TGTGCCATCAGTGAGGGGAACAATGAGCAGTTCTTC. Translated, it gives CAISEGNNEQFF.

The J gene is TRBJ1-6, the V gene TRBV19; the D is unclear. There are 14 residues in the CDR3. V gave up 5 bases and J gave up 7 bases, with 12 bases separating them. The germline CDR1 and CDR2 sequences are LNHDA and SQIVND (reference sequence). The CDR3 here is CASSLTGGNSPLHF. The CDR3 DNA follows: TGTGCCAGTAGTTTGACGGGCGGAAATTCACCCCTCCACTTT.

The chain combines TRBV9 with TRBJ2-2; maybe TRBD2 (7 bases). The V end lost 0 bases, the J end lost 1 base, and 13 bases lay between the germline ends. CDR1 is SGDLS and CDR2 is YYNGEE in the germline V gene. The CDR3 loop spans 17 amino acids. The CDR3 sequence is CASSVVTGGLNTGELFF. CDR3 in DNA: TGTGCCAGCAGCGTAGTTACCGGGGGGCTGAACACCGGGGAGCTGTTTTTT. Filled out from reference TRBV9 and TRBJ2-2, the complete variable domain reads DSGVTQTPKHLITATGQRVTLRCSPRSGDLSVYWYQQSLDQGLQFLIQYYNGEERAKGNILERFSAQQFPDLHSELNLSSLELGDSALYFCASSVVTGGLNTGELFFGEGSRLTVL.

V and J are TRBV5-4 and TRBJ2-5; 9 positions agree with TRBD1. This CDR3 contains 15 residues. Trimming at V came to 3 bases and at J to 2 bases, leaving 5 bases not matched to a gene. The germline V gene encodes CDR1 SGHNT and CDR2 YYREEE (reference sequence). The DNA of the CDR3 is TGTGCCAGCAGCTCGGGACAGGGACCACAAGAGACCCAGTACTTC. This translates into CASSSGQGPQETQYF.

The chain joins TRBV18 to TRBJ2-5, with D maybe TRBD2 (6 bases). Germline V gene sequence: CDR1 KGHSH, CDR2 LQKENI. The CDR3 covers 16 residues. The V end was cut by 0 bases, the J end by 4 bases, with 15 bases between. This chain's CDR3 is CASSPPSSLGGETQYF. CDR3 nucleotides: TGTGCCAGCTCACCACCGAGTTCCCTGGGGGGAGAGACCCAGTACTTC.

This chain joins TRBV5-1 and TRBJ2-4; D perhaps matches TRBD2 (5 bases). Germline CDR1 and CDR2: SGHRS and YFSETQ. The CDR3 runs 15 residues. Trimming removed 0 bases from V and 2 bases from J, with 9 bases in between. This CDR3 is CASSLDPGTKNIQYF. CDR3 nucleotide sequence: TGCGCCAGCAGCTTGGATCCGGGGACCAAAAACATTCAGTACTTC.